This is a list of T cell receptor beta chains from one sample in a study of cytomegalovirus exposure and HLA in healthy donors. This table comes from immunoSEQ multiplex PCR, and its TCRdb copy is limited to in-frame clones, with some not included. The sample contains about 190,000 clones, roughly 84% of which appear only once. The material sequenced was PBMCs. Receptor source: a woman aged 50 to 60 in good health and CMV-seropositive. The CDR3 runs from the conserved cysteine through the conserved F or W. Each record gives: V gene, D gene, clone size, J gene, CDR3 protein, CDR3 DNA. The D gene is left open where the match is weak. For some rows the clone size is stated as once, few or many, or as a class when expanded; others skip it.

TRBV30	.	few	TRBJ2-1	CAWSADSEQFF	TGTGCCTGGAGCGCCGACAGTGAGCAGTTCTTC
TRBV5-4	TRBD1	.	TRBJ2-7	CASSRGQGTAYEQYF	TGTGCCAGCAGCCGCGGACAGGGAACGGCCTACGAGCAGTACTTC
TRBV7-6	TRBD1	.	TRBJ2-7	CASSHLTGGNNEQYF	TGTGCCAGCAGCCATTTAACAGGGGGAAACAACGAGCAGTACTTC
TRBV29-1	TRBD1	.	TRBJ1-2	CSAKGSTGGAGGYTF	TGCAGCGCTAAGGGTTCGACAGGGGGCGCAGGTGGCTACACCTTC
TRBV4-2	.	.	TRBJ1-1	CASSQGRNDKMAFF	TGTGCCAGCAGCCAAGGCCGGAACGACAAGATGGCTTTCTTT
TRBV7-9	TRBD2	.	TRBJ2-3	CASSLRAGGQVDTQYF	TGTGCCAGCAGCTTGAGAGCGGGGGGGCAGGTGGATACGCAGTATTTT
TRBV27	TRBD1	.	TRBJ1-1	CASRWDSEAFF	TGTGCCAGCAGATGGGACAGTGAAGCTTTCTTT
TRBV18	.	.	TRBJ1-5	CASSPPGGRDQPQHF	TGTGCCAGCTCACCACCCGGGGGTCGGGACCAGCCCCAGCATTTT
TRBV7-9	TRBD1	.	TRBJ2-4	CASSSDRGGNIQYF	TGTGCCAGCAGCTCCGACAGGGGGGGAAACATTCAGTACTTC
TRBV5-6	.	.	TRBJ2-7	CASTRLAYEQYF	TGTGCCAGCACCCGGCTAGCCTACGAGCAGTACTTC